The clone carrying this T cell receptor beta chain showed up many times. What it binds is not known. The data belong to a study of metastatic and nonmetastatic thyroid tumors. Across the whole study: Repertoires from blood and tumor or nodule tissue of malignant and benign thyroid patients were compared.

No patient had received any treatment before thyroid surgery. The study's findings and limits: Patients with malignant thyroid tumors reportedly had significantly higher TCR beta diversity than those with benign nodules, in blood and tumor.

With MiXCR, TCRdb called clones anew from the PCR reads. The sample has around 26,000 clones, approximately 24% seen once; the top ten hold more than 6.5%. V gave up 2 bases and J gave up 5 bases; unmatched junction bases: 6. There are 17 residues in the CDR3. In germline, CDR1 is SGHVS, CDR2 FNYEAQ. The clonotype originates from a female donor with papillary thyroid cancer or a benign thyroid nodule (not recorded which). Some clones in this sample may be carry-over from other donors' samples. Source material: blood. The V and J genes are TRBV7-6 and TRBJ2-3; 14 nucleotides line up with TRBD2. The CDR3 here is CASSLFGTSGGGDTQYF. The DNA of the CDR3 is TGTGCCAGCAGCTTATTTGGGACTAGCGGGGGTGGAGATACGCAGTATTTT.